Listed below are T cell receptor beta chains from one sample, sequenced in a study of CD8+CD57+ T cells in acquired aplastic anemia. TCRdb independently ran MiXCR on the reads; one entry per CDR3 protein. The table records 150,000 to 200,000 distinct CDR3 sequences, just over 45% of them present only once. The sequencing input was sorted CD4+, CD8+, or CD8+CD57+ T cells (not recorded which) from PBMCs. These receptors were obtained from a human donor in good health. The CDR3 runs from the conserved cysteine through the conserved F or W. Each record gives: J gene, D gene, V gene, CDR3 length, clone size, CDR3 DNA, CDR3 protein. D genes are given only for firm matches. Clone size appears in some rows only: once, few, many, or a class for an expanded clone.

J: TRBJ2-5; D: .; V: TRBV2; length: 13; size: many; DNA: TGTGCCAGCAGTGATGGGGGGGCTGAGACCCAGTACTTC; CDR3: CASSDGGAETQYF
J: TRBJ2-3; D: .; V: TRBV25-1; length: 19; size: .; DNA: TGTGCCAGCAGTGAATGGGCAGGGCCAGGGGCCTCTTCGGGAGATACGCAGTATTTT; CDR3: CASSEWAGPGASSGDTQYF
J: TRBJ2-7; D: .; V: TRBV7-2; length: 15; size: .; DNA: TGTGCCAGCAGCTTACGCCAGGGGAGCTCCTACGAGCAGTACTTC; CDR3: CASSLRQGSSYEQYF
J: TRBJ2-7; D: .; V: TRBV6-6; length: 11; size: .; DNA: TGTGCCAGCAGAAAAGGGGACGAGCAGTACTTC; CDR3: CASRKGDEQYF
J: TRBJ1-2; D: TRBD1; V: TRBV10-3; length: 16; size: .; DNA: TGTGCCATCAGTGAGTCGGCAGGGGGAACTAACTATGGCTACACCTTC; CDR3: CAISESAGGTNYGYTF
J: TRBJ2-7; D: .; V: TRBV3-1; length: 13; size: many; DNA: TGTGCCAGCAGCAAAAGAGGAGGCTACGAGCAGTACTTC; CDR3: CASSKRGGYEQYF
J: TRBJ2-1; D: TRBD2; V: TRBV10-3; length: 15; size: few; DNA: TGTGCCAACTCCGGCGGACTAGCGGTCTACAATGAGCAGTTCTTC; CDR3: CANSGGLAVYNEQFF
J: TRBJ2-3; D: TRBD1; V: TRBV15; length: 17; size: many; DNA: TGTGCCACCAGCAGGCTCACGGGACAGGGAGGTGTAGATACGCAGTATTTT; CDR3: CATSRLTGQGGVDTQYF
J: TRBJ2-7; D: .; V: TRBV10-3; length: 11; size: few; DNA: TGTGCCATCAGTGGGGGCTACGAGCAGTACTTC; CDR3: CAISGGYEQYF
J: TRBJ2-7; D: .; V: TRBV29-1; length: 13; size: .; DNA: TGCAGCGTTGGAACGGACAGCGGCTACGAGCAGTACTTC; CDR3: CSVGTDSGYEQYF